A single TCR beta chain is shown here with its context. The source of the sample is a study of T cell changes during pregnancy in multiple sclerosis. The method was immunoSEQ multiplex PCR; TCRdb's version includes in-frame clones alone and lacks a portion of them. The sample shows roughly 69,000 clones, about 89% of them seen only once. The V and J ends lost 3 bases and 2 bases respectively, with 17 bases between them. In germline, CDR1 is SGHTA, CDR2 FQGNSA. The CDR3 has 16 residues. The source material was peripheral blood, sampled in the second trimester of pregnancy. This clonotype was obtained from a female donor with multiple sclerosis, enrolled in a pregnancy study. The gene calls are TRBV7-2 and TRBJ2-7; a possible D gene is TRBD2 (6 bases). Here the CDR3 DNA reads TGTGCCAGCAGCTTTCGGCGGGGTGACGGGGCCTACGAGCAGTACTTC. Protein product: CASSFRRGDGAYEQYF.